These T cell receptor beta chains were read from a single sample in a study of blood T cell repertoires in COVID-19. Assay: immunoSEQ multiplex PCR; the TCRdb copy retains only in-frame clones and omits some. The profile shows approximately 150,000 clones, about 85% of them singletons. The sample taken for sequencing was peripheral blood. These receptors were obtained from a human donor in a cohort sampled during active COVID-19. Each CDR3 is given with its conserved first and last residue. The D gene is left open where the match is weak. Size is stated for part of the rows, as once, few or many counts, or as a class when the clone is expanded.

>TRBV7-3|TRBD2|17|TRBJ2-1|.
CASSSGLAGGRANEQFF
TGTGCCAGCAGCTCCGGACTAGCGGGAGGGCGGGCCAATGAGCAGTTCTTC
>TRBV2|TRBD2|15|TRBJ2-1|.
CASSDGLAGGNEQFF
TGTGCCAGCAGTGATGGACTAGCGGGAGGCAATGAGCAGTTCTTC
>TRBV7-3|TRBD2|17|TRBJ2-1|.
CASSSQGLAGGYNEQFF
TGTGCCAGCAGCTCCCAGGGACTAGCGGGAGGTTACAATGAGCAGTTCTTC
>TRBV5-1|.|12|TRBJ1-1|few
CASSLVSTEAFF
TGCGCCAGCAGCTTGGTCAGCACTGAAGCTTTCTTT
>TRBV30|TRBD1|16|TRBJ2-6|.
CAWKGTGYSGANVLTF
TGTGCCTGGAAAGGGACAGGGTACTCTGGGGCCAACGTCCTGACTTTC
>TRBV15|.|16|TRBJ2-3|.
CATSRGVGTSTDTQYF
TGTGCCACCAGCAGAGGGGTCGGGACTAGCACAGATACGCAGTATTTT
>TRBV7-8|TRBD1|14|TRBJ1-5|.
CASSVGQGGSAQHF
TGTGCCAGCAGCGTAGGACAGGGTGGATCAGCCCAGCATTTT
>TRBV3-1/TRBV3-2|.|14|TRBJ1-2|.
CASSQDLGGGGYTF
TGTGCCAGCAGCCAAGATCTAGGGGGTGGGGGCTACACCTTC
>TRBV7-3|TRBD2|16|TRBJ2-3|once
CASSSGLAGRADTQYF
TGTGCCAGCAGCTCGGGACTAGCGGGAAGAGCAGATACGCAGTATTTT
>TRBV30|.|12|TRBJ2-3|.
CAWSVATNTQYF
TGTGCCTGGAGTGTGGCCACTAATACGCAGTATTTT
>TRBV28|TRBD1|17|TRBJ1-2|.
CASRAPGQPRGGHGYTF
TGTGCCAGCAGGGCACCGGGACAGCCTAGGGGTGGTCATGGCTACACCTTC
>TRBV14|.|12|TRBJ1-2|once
CASSLRSYGYTF
TGTGCCAGCAGCCTGAGATCCTATGGCTACACCTTC
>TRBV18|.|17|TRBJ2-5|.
CASSPVLSAKSGETQYF
TGTGCCAGCTCACCGGTCCTCTCGGCCAAAAGCGGAGAGACCCAGTACTTC
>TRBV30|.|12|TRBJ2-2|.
CAWSRSGGELFF
TGTGCCTGGAGTCGAAGCGGCGGGGAGCTGTTTTTT
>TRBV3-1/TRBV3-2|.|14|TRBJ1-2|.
CASSQISRDTGYTF
TGTGCCAGCAGCCAAATATCCCGGGACACAGGCTACACCTTC
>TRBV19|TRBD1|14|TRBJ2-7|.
CASSYTGDSYEQYF
TGTGCCAGTAGTTACACAGGGGACTCCTACGAGCAGTACTTC
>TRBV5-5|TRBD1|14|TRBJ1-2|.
CASSLGQRDRGYTF
TGTGCCAGCAGTTTGGGACAGCGGGATAGGGGCTACACCTTC
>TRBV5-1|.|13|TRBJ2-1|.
CASSLEIRNEQFF
TGCGCCAGCAGCTTGGAAATCCGGAATGAGCAGTTCTTC
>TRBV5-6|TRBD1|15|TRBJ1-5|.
CASSWGQGTNQPQHF
TGTGCCAGCAGCTGGGGACAGGGGACCAATCAGCCCCAGCATTTT
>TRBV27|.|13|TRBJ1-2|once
CASSPTGYDGYTF
TGTGCCAGCAGCCCAACAGGGTATGACGGCTACACCTTC
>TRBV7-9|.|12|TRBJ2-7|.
CASSLVGSEQYF
TGTGCCAGCAGCTTAGTGGGGAGCGAGCAGTACTTC
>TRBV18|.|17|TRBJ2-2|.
CASSPLDKLRNTGELFF
TGTGCCAGCTCACCCCTCGACAAGCTGAGGAACACCGGGGAGCTGTTTTTT
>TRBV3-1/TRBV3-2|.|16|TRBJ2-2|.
CASSQETIAGSGELFF
TGTGCCAGCAGCCAAGAGACTATAGCAGGTTCCGGGGAGCTGTTTTTT
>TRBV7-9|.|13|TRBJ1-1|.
CASSSTGWAEAFF
TGTGCCAGCAGCTCAACAGGGTGGGCTGAAGCTTTCTTT
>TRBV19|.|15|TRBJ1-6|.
CASSPRGRNNSPLHF
TGTGCCAGTAGCCCTCGAGGCCGGAATAATTCACCCCTCCACTTT
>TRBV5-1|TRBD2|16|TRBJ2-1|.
CASSLGSAGGYNEQFF
TGCGCCAGCAGCTTGGGGTCAGCGGGAGGGTACAATGAGCAGTTCTTC
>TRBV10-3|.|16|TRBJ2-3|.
CAITELGGRSTDTQYF
TGTGCCATCACCGAACTCGGAGGGAGGTCCACAGATACGCAGTATTTT
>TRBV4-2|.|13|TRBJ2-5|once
CASSRTVQETQYF
TGTGCCAGCAGCCGGACAGTCCAAGAGACCCAGTACTTC
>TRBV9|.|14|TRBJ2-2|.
CASTQGGESGELFF
TGTGCCAGCACCCAAGGAGGGGAAAGCGGGGAGCTGTTTTTT
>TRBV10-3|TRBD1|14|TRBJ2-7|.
CAIRGTGIGYEQYF
TGTGCCATCAGAGGGACAGGGATTGGGTACGAGCAGTACTTC
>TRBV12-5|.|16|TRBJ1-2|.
CASGLVGGRKLYGYTF
TGTGCTAGTGGTTTGGTCGGGGGACGTAAGCTCTATGGCTACACCTTC
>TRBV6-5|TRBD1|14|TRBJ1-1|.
CASSRQGGGAEAFF
TGTGCCAGCAGTAGACAGGGGGGAGGGGCTGAAGCTTTCTTT
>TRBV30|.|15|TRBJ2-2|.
CAWSVKELLTGELFF
TGTGCCTGGAGTGTCAAAGAGTTACTCACCGGGGAGCTGTTTTTT
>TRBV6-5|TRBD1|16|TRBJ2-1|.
CASSSERDRGYNEQFF
TGTGCCAGCAGTTCTGAACGGGACAGAGGGTACAATGAGCAGTTCTTC
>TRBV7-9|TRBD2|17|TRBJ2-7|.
CASSKRGGLALSYEQYF
TGTGCCAGCAGCAAACGAGGGGGACTAGCGCTATCCTACGAGCAGTACTTC
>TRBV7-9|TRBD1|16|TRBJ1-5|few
CASSPLDRGGYQPQHF
TGTGCCAGCAGCCCCCTGGACAGGGGTGGCTATCAGCCCCAGCATTTT
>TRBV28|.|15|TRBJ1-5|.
CASSFPGLSDQPQHF
TGTGCCAGCAGTTTTCCCGGGTTGAGCGATCAGCCCCAGCATTTT
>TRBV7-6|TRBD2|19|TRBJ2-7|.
CASSLVDLTSGTGHYEQYF
TGTGCCAGCAGCTTAGTGGATCTGACTAGCGGGACTGGGCACTACGAGCAGTACTTC
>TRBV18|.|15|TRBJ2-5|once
CASSPPHRAQETQYF
TGTGCCAGCTCACCACCCCACAGGGCCCAAGAGACCCAGTACTTC
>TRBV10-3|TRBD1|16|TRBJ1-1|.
CAISEGLGAGGTEAFF
TGTGCCATCAGTGAAGGTTTGGGGGCAGGGGGCACTGAAGCTTTCTTT
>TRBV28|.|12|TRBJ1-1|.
CASSPQGTEAFF
TGTGCCAGCAGTCCACAGGGCACTGAAGCTTTCTTT
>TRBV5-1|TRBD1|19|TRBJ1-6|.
CASSLDGQGAGRKNSPLHF
TGCGCCAGCAGCTTGGATGGACAGGGGGCGGGCCGGAAGAATTCACCCCTCCACTTT
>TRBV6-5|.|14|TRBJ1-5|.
CASRNSNGNQPQHF
TGTGCCAGCAGGAACTCAAATGGCAATCAGCCCCAGCATTTT
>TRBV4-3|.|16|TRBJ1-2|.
CASSQTGRGANYGYTF
TGCGCCAGCAGCCAAACCGGTCGCGGAGCTAACTATGGCTACACCTTC
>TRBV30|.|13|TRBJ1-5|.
CAWRQGNNQPQHF
TGTGCCTGGAGACAGGGAAACAATCAGCCCCAGCATTTT
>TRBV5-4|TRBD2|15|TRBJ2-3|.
CASSRTSGTTDTQYF
TGTGCCAGCAGCCGGACTAGCGGGACGACAGATACGCAGTATTTT
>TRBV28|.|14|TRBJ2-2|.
CASLNRGADGELFF
TGTGCCAGTCTTAATCGGGGGGCCGACGGGGAGCTGTTTTTT
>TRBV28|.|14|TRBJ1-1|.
CATKQGGENTEAFF
TGTGCCACCAAGCAAGGGGGGGAGAACACTGAAGCTTTCTTT
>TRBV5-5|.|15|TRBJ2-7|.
CASSLAGGPSYEQYF
TGTGCCAGCAGCTTGGCCGGGGGACCCTCCTACGAGCAGTACTTC
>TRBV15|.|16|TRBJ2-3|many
CATSETDRTPVGTQYF
TGTGCCACCAGCGAAACTGACAGGACCCCCGTGGGTACGCAGTATTTT
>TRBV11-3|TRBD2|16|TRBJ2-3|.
CASSLGLAGGTDTQYF
TGTGCCAGCAGCTTAGGGCTAGCGGGAGGTACAGATACGCAGTATTTT
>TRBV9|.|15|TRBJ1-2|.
CASSPGHLINYGYTF
TGTGCCAGCAGCCCCGGACACCTTATTAACTATGGCTACACCTTC